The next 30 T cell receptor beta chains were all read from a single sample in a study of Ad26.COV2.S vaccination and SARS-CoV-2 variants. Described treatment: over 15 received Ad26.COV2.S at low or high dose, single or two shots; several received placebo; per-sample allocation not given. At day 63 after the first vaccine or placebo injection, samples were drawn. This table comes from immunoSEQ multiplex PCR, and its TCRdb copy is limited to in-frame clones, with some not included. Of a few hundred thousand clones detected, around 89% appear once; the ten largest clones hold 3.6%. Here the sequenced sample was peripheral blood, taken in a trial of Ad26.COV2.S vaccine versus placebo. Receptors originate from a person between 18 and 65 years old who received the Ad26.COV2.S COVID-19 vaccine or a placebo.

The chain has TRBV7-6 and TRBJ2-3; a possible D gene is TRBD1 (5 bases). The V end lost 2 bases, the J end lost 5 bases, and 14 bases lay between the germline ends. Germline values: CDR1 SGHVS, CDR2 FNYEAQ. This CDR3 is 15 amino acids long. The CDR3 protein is CASSLIGQGKDTQYF. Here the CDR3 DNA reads TGTGCCAGCAGCTTAATCGGCCAGGGCAAAGATACGCAGTATTTT.

The CDR3 sequence: CAWSVFGTGSSEQYF. In DNA, the CDR3 is TGTGCCTGGAGTGTCTTCGGGACAGGGAGTAGCGAGCAGTACTTC. J is TRBJ2-7 and V is TRBV30, with 9 bases aligning to TRBD1. Losses at the gene ends were 0 bases for V and 6 bases for J; bases not matched to a gene: 9. The germline V gene has CDR1 GTSNPN and CDR2 SVGIG (reference sequence). The CDR3 loop spans 15 amino acids.

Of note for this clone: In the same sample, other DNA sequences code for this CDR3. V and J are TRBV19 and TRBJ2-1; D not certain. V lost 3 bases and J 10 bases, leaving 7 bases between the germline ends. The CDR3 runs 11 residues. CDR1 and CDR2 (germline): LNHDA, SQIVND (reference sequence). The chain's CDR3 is CASSIRGEQFF. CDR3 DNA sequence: TGTGCCAGTAGTATTCGTGGGGAGCAGTTCTTC. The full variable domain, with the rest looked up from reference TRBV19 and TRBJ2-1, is DGGITQSPKYLFRKEGQNVTLSCEQNLNHDAMYWYRQDPGQGLRLIYYSQIVNDFQKGDIAEGYSVSREKKESFPLTVTSAQKNPTAFYLCASSIRGEQFFGPGTRLTVL.

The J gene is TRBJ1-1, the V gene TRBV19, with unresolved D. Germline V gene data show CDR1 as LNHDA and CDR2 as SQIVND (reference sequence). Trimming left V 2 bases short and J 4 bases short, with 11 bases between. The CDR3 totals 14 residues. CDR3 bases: TGTGCCAGTAGTATAACCCGACTGGTCACTGAAGCTTTCTTT. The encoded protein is CASSITRLVTEAFF. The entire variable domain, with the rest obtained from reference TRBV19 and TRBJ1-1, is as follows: DGGITQSPKYLFRKEGQNVTLSCEQNLNHDAMYWYRQDPGQGLRLIYYSQIVNDFQKGDIAEGYSVSREKKESFPLTVTSAQKNPTAFYLCASSITRLVTEAFFGQGTRLTVV.

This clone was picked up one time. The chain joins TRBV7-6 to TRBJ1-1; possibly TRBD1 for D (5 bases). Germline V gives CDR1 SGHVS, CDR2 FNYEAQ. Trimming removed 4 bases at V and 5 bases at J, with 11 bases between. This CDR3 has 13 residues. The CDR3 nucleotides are TGTGCCAGCAGCTGGGGATGGGGGACTGAAGCTTTCTTT. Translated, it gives CASSWGWGTEAFF. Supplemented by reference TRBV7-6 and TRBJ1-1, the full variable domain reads GAGVSQSPRYKVTKRGQDVALRCDPISGHVSLYWYRQALGQGPEFLTYFNYEAQQDKSGLPNDRFSAERPEGSISTLTIQRTEQRDSAMYRCASSWGWGTEAFFGQGTRLTVV.

CDR3 sequence (DNA): TGTGCCAGCAGCGCCGCTCTGGGTGGGTCCTACAATGAGCAGTTCTTC. This translates into CASSAALGGSYNEQFF. The genes are TRBV11-2 and TRBJ2-1; D gene uncertain. Per germline, CDR1 SGHAT and CDR2 FQNNGV. The length of the CDR3 is 16 residues. V gave up 5 bases and J gave up 1 base, with 15 bases separating them.

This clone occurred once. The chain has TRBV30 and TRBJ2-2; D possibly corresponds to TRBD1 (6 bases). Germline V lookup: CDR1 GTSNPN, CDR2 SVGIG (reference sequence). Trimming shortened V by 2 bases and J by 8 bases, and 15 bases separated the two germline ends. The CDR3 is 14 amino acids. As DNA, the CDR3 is TGTGCCTGGAGTAAGGACAGCATTTTTGGGGAGCTGTTTTTT. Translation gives CAWSKDSIFGELFF.

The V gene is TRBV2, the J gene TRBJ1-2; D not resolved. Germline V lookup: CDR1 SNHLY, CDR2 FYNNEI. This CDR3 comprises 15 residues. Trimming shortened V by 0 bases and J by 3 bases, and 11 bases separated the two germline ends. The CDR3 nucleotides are TGTGCCAGCAGTGAAGCGCTTGGCGGATACTATGGCTACACCTTC. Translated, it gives CASSEALGGYYGYTF.

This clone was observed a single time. The DNA of the CDR3 is TGTGCCAGCAGCCCCGGGACAGGGACCGGGGAGCTGTTTTTT. It is translated as CASSPGTGTGELFF. This chain links TRBV3-1 (or the pseudogene TRBV3-2) with TRBJ2-2; 9 bases line up with TRBD1. Unmatched junction bases numbered 2, after V lost 4 bases and J lost 5 bases. Germline assignment: CDR1 LGHDT and CDR2 YNNKEL (reference sequence). The CDR3 sequence is 14 residues long.

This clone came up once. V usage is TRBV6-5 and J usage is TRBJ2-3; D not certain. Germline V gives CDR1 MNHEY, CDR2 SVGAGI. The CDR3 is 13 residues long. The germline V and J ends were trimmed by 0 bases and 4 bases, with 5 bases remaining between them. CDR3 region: CASSYSAADTQYF. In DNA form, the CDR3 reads TGTGCCAGCAGTTACTCGGCGGCAGATACGCAGTATTTT.

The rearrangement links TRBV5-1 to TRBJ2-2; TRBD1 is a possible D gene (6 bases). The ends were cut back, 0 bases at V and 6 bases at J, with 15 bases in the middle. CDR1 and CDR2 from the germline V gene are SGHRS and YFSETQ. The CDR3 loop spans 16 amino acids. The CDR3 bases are TGCGCCAGCAGCTTGGAGGCTGCAGGGGAACCCGGGGAGCTGTTTTTT. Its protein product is CASSLEAAGEPGELFF.

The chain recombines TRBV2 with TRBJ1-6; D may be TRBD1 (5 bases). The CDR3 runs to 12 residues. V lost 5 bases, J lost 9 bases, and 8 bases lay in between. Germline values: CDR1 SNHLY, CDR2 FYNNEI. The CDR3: CASSTGVSPLHF. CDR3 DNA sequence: TGTGCCAGCAGTACGGGGGTTTCACCCCTCCACTTT.

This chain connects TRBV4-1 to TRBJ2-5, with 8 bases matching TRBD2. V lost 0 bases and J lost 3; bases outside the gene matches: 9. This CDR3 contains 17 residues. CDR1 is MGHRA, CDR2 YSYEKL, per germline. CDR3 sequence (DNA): TGCGCCAGCAGCCAAGATTGGGGCGGGGGGCGAAAAGAGACCCAGTACTTC. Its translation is CASSQDWGGGRKETQYF.

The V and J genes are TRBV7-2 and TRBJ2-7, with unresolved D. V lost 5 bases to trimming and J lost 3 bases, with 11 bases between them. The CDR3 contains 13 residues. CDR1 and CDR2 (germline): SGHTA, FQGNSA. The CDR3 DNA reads TGTGCCAGCAGCGTCGAAAGGATCTACGAGCAGTACTTC. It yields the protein CASSVERIYEQYF.

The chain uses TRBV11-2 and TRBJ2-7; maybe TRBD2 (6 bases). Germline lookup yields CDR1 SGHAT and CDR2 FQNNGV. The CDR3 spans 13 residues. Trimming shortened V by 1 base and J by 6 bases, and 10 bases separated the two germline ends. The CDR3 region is CASSLAGVGEQYF. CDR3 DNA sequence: TGTGCCAGCAGCTTAGCGGGGGTAGGCGAGCAGTACTTC.

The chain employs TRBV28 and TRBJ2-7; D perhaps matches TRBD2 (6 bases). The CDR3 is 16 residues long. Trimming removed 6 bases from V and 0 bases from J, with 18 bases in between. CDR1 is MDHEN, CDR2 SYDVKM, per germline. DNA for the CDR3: TGTGCCAGCAGAACCTGGCGGGGAGATAGCTCCTACGAGCAGTACTTC. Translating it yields CASRTWRGDSSYEQYF.

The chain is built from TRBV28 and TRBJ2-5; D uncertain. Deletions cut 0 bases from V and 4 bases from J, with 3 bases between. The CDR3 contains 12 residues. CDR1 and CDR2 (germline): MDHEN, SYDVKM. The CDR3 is CASSLWGETQYF. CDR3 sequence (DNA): TGTGCCAGCAGTTTATGGGGAGAGACCCAGTACTTC. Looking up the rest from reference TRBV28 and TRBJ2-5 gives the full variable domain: DVKVTQSSRYLVKRTGEKVFLECVQDMDHENMFWYRQDPGLGLRLIYFSYDVKMKEKGDIPEGYSVSREKKERFSLILESASTNQTSMYLCASSLWGETQYFGPGTRLLVL.

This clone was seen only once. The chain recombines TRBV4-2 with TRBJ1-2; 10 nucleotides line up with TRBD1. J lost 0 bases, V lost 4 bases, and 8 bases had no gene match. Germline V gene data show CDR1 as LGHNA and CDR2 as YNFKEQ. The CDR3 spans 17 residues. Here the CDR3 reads CASSPPGQGLANYGYTF. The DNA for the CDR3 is TGTGCCAGCAGCCCTCCGGGACAGGGGTTGGCTAACTATGGCTACACCTTC.

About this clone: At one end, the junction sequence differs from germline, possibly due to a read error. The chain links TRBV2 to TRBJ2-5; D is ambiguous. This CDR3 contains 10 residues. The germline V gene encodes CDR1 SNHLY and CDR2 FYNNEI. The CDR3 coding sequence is TGTGCCAGCAGAGAAGAGACCCAGTACTTC. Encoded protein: CASREETQYF. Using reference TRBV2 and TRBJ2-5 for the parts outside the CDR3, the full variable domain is EPEVTQTPSHQVTQMGQEVILRCVPISNHLYFYWYRQILGQKVEFLVSFYNNEISEKSEIFDDQFSVERPDGSNFTLKIRSTKLEDSAMYFCASREETQYFGPGTRLLVL.

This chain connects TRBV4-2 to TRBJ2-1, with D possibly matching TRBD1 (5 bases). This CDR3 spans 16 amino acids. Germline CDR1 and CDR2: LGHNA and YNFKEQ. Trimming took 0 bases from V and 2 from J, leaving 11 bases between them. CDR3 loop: CASSQEVAGTYNEQFF. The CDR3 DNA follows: TGTGCCAGCAGCCAAGAAGTAGCAGGGACCTACAATGAGCAGTTCTTC.

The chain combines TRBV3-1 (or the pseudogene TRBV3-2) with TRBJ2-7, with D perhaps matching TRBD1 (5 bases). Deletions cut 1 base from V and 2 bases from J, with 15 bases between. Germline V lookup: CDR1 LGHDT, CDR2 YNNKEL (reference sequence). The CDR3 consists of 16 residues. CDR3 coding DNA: TGTGCCAGCAGCCAAGGGTTAGGGGCACAAGCCTACGAGCAGTACTTC. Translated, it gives CASSQGLGAQAYEQYF.

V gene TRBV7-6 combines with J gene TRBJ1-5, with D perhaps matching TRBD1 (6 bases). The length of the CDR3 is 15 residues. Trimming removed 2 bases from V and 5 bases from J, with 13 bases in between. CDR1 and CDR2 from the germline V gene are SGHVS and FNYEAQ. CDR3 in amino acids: CASSLLGGADQPQHF. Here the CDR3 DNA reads TGTGCCAGCAGCTTATTGGGGGGGGCCGATCAGCCCCAGCATTTT.

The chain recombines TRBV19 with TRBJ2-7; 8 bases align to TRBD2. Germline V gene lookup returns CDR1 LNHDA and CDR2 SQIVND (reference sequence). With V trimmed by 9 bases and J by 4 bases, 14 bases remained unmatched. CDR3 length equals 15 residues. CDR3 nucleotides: TGTGCCAGAGACCTTTGGTTAGCGGGGTTGTACGAGCAGTACTTC. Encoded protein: CARDLWLAGLYEQYF.

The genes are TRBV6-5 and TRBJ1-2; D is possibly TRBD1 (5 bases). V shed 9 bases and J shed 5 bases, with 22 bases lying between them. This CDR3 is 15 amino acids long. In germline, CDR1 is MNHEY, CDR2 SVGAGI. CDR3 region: CASLKIEGFPYGYTF. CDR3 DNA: TGTGCCAGTCTTAAGATCGAGGGGTTCCCTTATGGCTACACCTTC.

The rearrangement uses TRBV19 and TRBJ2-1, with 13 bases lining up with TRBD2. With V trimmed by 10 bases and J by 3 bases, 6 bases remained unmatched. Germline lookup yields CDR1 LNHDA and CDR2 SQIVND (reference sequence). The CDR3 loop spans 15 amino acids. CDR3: CAKNGTSGDYNEQFF. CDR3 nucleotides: TGTGCCAAGAACGGGACTAGCGGGGACTACAATGAGCAGTTCTTC.

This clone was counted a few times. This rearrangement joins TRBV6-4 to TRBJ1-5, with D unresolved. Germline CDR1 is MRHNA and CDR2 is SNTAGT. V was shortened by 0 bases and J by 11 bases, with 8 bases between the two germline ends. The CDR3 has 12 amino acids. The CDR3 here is CASSDSLVSQHF. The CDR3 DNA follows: TGTGCCAGCAGTGACTCGTTGGTGTCCCAGCATTTT.

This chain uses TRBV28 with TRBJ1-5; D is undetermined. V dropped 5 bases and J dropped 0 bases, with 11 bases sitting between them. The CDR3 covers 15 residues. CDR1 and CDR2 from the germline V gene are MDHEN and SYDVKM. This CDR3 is CASSIGGISNQPQHF. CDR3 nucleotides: TGTGCCAGCAGTATTGGAGGGATTAGCAATCAGCCCCAGCATTTT.

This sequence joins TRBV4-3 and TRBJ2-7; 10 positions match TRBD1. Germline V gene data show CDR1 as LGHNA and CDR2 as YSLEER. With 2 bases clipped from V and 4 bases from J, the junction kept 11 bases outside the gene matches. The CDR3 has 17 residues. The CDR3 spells CASSQLLPGQGRYEQYF. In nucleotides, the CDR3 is TGCGCCAGCAGCCAACTACTCCCGGGACAGGGGCGGTACGAGCAGTACTTC.

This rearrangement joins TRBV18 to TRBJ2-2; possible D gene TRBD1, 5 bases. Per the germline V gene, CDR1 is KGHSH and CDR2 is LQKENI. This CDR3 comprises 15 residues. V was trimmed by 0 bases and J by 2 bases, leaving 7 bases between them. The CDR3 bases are TGTGCCAGCTCACCACCCCAGGGAAACACCGGGGAGCTGTTTTTT. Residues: CASSPPQGNTGELFF.

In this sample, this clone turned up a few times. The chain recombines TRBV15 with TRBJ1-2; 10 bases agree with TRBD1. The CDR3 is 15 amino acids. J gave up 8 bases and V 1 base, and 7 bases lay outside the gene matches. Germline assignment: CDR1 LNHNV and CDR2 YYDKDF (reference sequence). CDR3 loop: CATSRGDRGVGGYTF. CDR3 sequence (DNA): TGTGCCACCAGCAGAGGGGACAGGGGAGTGGGAGGCTACACCTTC.